Presented here are 11 T cell receptor beta chains from one specimen sequenced in a study of blood T cell repertoires in COVID-19. The data were produced by immunoSEQ multiplex PCR, yet TCRdb's version contains in-frame clones alone and is incomplete. The data hold roughly 180,000 clones, with about 90% observed a single time. The sequenced sample consisted of peripheral blood. The receptors were gathered from a man between 65 and 85 years old with active or convalescent COVID-19.

The genes are TRBV19 and TRBJ1-3, with 7 bases identical to TRBD1. The CDR3 is made up of 16 amino acids. J was trimmed by 0 bases and V by 4 bases; bases with no gene match: 6. CDR1 LNHDA and CDR2 SQIVND come from the germline V gene (reference sequence). The DNA for the CDR3 is TGTGCCAGTAGTACCCCGGGACAGACCTCTGGAAACACCATATATTTT. Encoded protein: CASSTPGQTSGNTIYF.

V is TRBV7-9 and J is TRBJ2-7; D possibly corresponds to TRBD2 (5 bases). Germline V gene lookup returns CDR1 SEHNR and CDR2 FQNEAQ (reference sequence). Trimming removed 4 bases from V and 1 base from J, with 17 bases in between. This CDR3 is built from 16 residues. CDR3 amino acids: CASSSAAMTGSYEQYF. CDR3 DNA: TGTGCCAGCAGCTCAGCGGCCATGACGGGATCCTACGAGCAGTACTTC.

V gene TRBV5-8 combines with J gene TRBJ2-7; 13 positions agree with TRBD2. With 4 bases clipped from V and 3 bases from J, the junction kept 10 bases outside the gene matches. This CDR3 comprises 17 residues. Germline CDR1 SGHTS, CDR2 YDEGEE. The CDR3 DNA reads TGTGCCAGCAGCCCTGGACTAGCGGGAGCTATCATCTACGAGCAGTACTTC. Its protein is CASSPGLAGAIIYEQYF.

The rearrangement links TRBV13 to TRBJ2-3, with 11 bases fitting TRBD1. Unmatched junction bases numbered 6, after V lost 5 bases and J lost 2 bases. The CDR3 extends over 16 amino acids. Germline V gene lookup returns CDR1 PRHDT and CDR2 FYEKMQ (reference sequence). The CDR3 spells CASSPRDRGSTDTQYF. The CDR3 DNA follows: TGTGCCAGCAGCCCCCGGGACAGGGGGTCCACAGATACGCAGTATTTT.

This chain joins TRBV7-9 and TRBJ2-7, with D possibly TRBD1 on 6 matching bases. The V and J ends lost 5 bases and 2 bases respectively, with 10 bases between them. Germline CDR1 reads SEHNR; CDR2 reads FQNEAQ (reference sequence). The length of the CDR3 is 13 residues. The CDR3 DNA is TGTGCCAGCAGCCGGGACAACACCTACGAGCAGTACTTC. It specifies CASSRDNTYEQYF.

This clone was picked up one time. The V gene is TRBV30, the J gene TRBJ1-3; no reliable D call. The CDR3 runs 17 residues. V was trimmed by 0 bases and J by 0 bases, leaving 15 bases between them. In germline, CDR1 is GTSNPN, CDR2 SVGIG (reference sequence). The CDR3 DNA reads TGTGCCTGGAGTGTACAGAGCGGATCTATCTCTGGAAACACCATATATTTT. This sequence encodes CAWSVQSGSISGNTIYF.

The CDR3 spells CASSLRASVGEQFF. CDR3 nucleotides: TGTGCCAGCAGCCTACGAGCCAGCGTCGGTGAGCAGTTCTTC. The chain couples TRBV9 to TRBJ2-1; D is undetermined. The CDR3 is 14 residues long. V lost 4 bases and J 9 bases, leaving 17 bases between the germline ends. In germline, CDR1 is SGDLS, CDR2 YYNGEE.

This clone was seen a few times. V gene TRBV7-9 combines with J gene TRBJ1-5; the D gene is possibly TRBD1 (6 bases). CDR3 length: 13 residues. Germline CDR1 SEHNR, CDR2 FQNEAQ (reference sequence). Between the trimmed V and J ends, which lost 1 base and 9 bases, there was a span of 10 bases. The DNA of the CDR3 is TGTGCCAGCAGCTTAGATGCAGGGGCGCCCCAGCATTTT. Encoded protein: CASSLDAGAPQHF.

J is TRBJ1-1 and V is TRBV18; no reliable D call. This CDR3 has 14 residues. In germline, CDR1 is KGHSH, CDR2 LQKENI. V lost 5 bases and J lost 3, with 13 bases in between. The DNA of the CDR3 is TGTGCCAGCTCAATGGCAGGTGATTACACTGAAGCTTTCTTT. Its translation: CASSMAGDYTEAFF.

The chain carries TRBV18 and TRBJ1-1, with no clear D. The V gene lost 6 bases and the J gene lost 6 bases, with 14 bases spanning the gap. The germline gives CDR1 KGHSH, CDR2 LQKENI. CDR3 size: 13 residues. The CDR3 DNA follows: TGTGCCAGCTCGCTAACAGAGAGGGCTGAAGCTTTCTTT. Residues: CASSLTERAEAFF.

This clone was seen only once. The V and J genes are TRBV7-9 and TRBJ1-5; perhaps TRBD1 as D (6 bases). Trimming took off 5 bases at V and 3 bases at J, with 17 bases between the two ends. CDR1 is SEHNR, CDR2 FQNEAQ, per germline (reference sequence). The CDR3 consists of 16 residues. CDR3 sequence: CASSPGAGANNQPQHF. The CDR3, as DNA: TGTGCCAGCAGCCCAGGGGCAGGCGCCAACAATCAGCCCCAGCATTTT.